This T cell receptor (beta chain) was documented in a study of blood T cell repertoires in COVID-19. Turning to the study itself: PBMCs, B-cell-depleted T cells, or T cells were the source of the cDNA or gDNA that made up the material.

Method: immunoSEQ multiplex PCR; TCRdb's copy keeps in-frame clones and lacks some. The repertoire holds 150,000 or so clones, with 75% to 85% as singletons. Trimming stripped 5 bases from V and 1 base from J, with 11 bases between. The CDR3 totals 15 residues. Germline V CDR1 and CDR2: MNHEY, SVGAGI. This sequence joins TRBV6-5 and TRBJ2-2; weak D call: TRBD1 (6 bases). Sequencing was performed on peripheral blood. This clonotype was obtained from an older woman with COVID-19, enrolled during active disease. As DNA, the CDR3 is TGTGCCAGCAGTACAGGGACCCGGAACACCGGGGAGCTGTTTTTT. Its protein product is CASSTGTRNTGELFF.